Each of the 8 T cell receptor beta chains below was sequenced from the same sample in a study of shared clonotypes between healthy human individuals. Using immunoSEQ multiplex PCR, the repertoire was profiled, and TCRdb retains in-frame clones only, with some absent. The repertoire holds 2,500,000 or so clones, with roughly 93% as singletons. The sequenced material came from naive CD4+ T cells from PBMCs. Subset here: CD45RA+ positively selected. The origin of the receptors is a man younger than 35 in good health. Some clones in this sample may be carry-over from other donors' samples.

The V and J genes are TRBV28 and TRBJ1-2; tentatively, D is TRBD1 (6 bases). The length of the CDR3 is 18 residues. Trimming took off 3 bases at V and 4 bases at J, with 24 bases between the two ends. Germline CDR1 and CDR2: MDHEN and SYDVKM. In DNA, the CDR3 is TGTGCCAGCAGTTTTCAGCAGGGGTCTCACGACTTATCCTATGGCTACACCTTC. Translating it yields CASSFQQGSHDLSYGYTF.

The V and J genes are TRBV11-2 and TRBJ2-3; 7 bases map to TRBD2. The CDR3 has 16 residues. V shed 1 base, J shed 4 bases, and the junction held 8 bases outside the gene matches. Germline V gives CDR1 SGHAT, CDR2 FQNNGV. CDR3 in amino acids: CASSLGRGSNPDTQYF. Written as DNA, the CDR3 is TGTGCCAGCAGCTTAGGTCGCGGGAGTAATCCAGATACGCAGTATTTT.

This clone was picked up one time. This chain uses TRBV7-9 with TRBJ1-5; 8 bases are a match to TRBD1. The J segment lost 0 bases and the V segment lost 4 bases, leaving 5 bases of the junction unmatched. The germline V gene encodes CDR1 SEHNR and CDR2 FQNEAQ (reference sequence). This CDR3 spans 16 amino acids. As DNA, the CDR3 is TGTGCCAGCAGCTACCGGGACAGGCCTAGCAATCAGCCCCAGCATTTT. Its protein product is CASSYRDRPSNQPQHF.

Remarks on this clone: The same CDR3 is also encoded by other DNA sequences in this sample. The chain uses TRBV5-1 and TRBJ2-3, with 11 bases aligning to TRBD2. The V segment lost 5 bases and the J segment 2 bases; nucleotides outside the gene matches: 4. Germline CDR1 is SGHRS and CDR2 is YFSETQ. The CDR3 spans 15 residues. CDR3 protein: CASSTSGSLTDTQYF. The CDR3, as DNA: TGCGCCAGCAGTACTAGCGGGAGTCTCACAGATACGCAGTATTTT.

The CDR3 loop reads CASSYTGTSNQPQHF. The CDR3 nucleotides read TGTGCCAGTAGTTATACAGGAACGAGCAATCAGCCCCAGCATTTT. The chain carries TRBV19 and TRBJ1-5; D may be TRBD1 (5 bases). Per the germline V gene, CDR1 is LNHDA and CDR2 is SQIVND (reference sequence). The CDR3 is made up of 15 amino acids. V shed 5 bases and J shed 1 base, with 12 bases lying between them. The entire variable domain, with the rest obtained from reference TRBV19 and TRBJ1-5, is as follows: DGGITQSPKYLFRKEGQNVTLSCEQNLNHDAMYWYRQDPGQGLRLIYYSQIVNDFQKGDIAEGYSVSREKKESFPLTVTSAQKNPTAFYLCASSYTGTSNQPQHFGDGTRLSIL.

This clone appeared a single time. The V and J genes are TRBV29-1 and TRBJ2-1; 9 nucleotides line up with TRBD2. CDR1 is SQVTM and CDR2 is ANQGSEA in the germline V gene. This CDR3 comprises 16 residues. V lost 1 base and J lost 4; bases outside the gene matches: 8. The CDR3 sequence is CSVEGKRAGGYNEQFF. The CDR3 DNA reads TGCAGCGTTGAAGGGAAGAGAGCGGGAGGTTACAATGAGCAGTTCTTC.

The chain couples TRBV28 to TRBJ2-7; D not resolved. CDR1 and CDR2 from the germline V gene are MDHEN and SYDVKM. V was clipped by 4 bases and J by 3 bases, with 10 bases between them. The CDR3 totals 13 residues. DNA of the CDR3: TGTGCCAGCAGTTCCGGGTCTTACTACGAGCAGTACTTC. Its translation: CASSSGSYYEQYF.

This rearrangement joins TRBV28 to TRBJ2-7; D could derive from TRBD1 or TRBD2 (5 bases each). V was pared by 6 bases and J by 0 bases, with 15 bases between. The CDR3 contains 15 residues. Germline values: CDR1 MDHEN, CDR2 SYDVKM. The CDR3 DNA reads TGTGCCAGCAGCCCTAGTTCGGGGACCTCCTACGAGCAGTACTTC. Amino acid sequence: CASSPSSGTSYEQYF. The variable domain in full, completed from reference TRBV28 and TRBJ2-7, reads DVKVTQSSRYLVKRTGEKVFLECVQDMDHENMFWYRQDPGLGLRLIYFSYDVKMKEKGDIPEGYSVSREKKERFSLILESASTNQTSMYLCASSPSSGTSYEQYFGPGTRLTVT.